One T cell receptor (beta chain) is described in this entry. Its antigen is unknown. These data are taken from a study of shared clonotypes between healthy human individuals. Study results and limitations: Investigators collected only blood, and repertoires in tissues likely differ. Of the naive CD4 clonotypes, around 4.8% were shared across several donors.

With V trimmed by 3 bases and J by 7 bases, 6 bases remained unmatched. CDR3 size: 15 residues. Germline V gives CDR1 LGHNA, CDR2 YNFKEQ. Clones were sequenced by immunoSEQ multiplex PCR, and TCRdb holds only the in-frame ones, with some missing. Of some 2,500,000 clones in the sample, 85% to 95% were seen once. The sequence was collected from a man younger than 35 in good health. Some clones in this sample may be carry-over from other donors' samples. The V call is TRBV4-2, the J call TRBJ1-6; 7 nucleotides align to TRBD1. The sequenced sample consisted of naive CD4+ T cells from PBMCs. Subset of the sample: CD45RA+ positively selected. The CDR3 sequence: CASSQADRQNSPLHF. CDR3 sequence (DNA): TGTGCCAGCAGCCAGGCGGACAGGCAAAATTCACCCCTCCACTTT.